The following is a TCR beta chain sequence with its context. Its antigen is not known. This entry is derived from a study of cytomegalovirus exposure and HLA in healthy donors. About the research overall: Earlier results showed approximately 110 million unique TCR beta sequences derived from some 180 million T cells. Points from the study as a whole: A missense DCLRE1C variant was associated with V- and J-gene trimming of TCR beta chains in a later analysis, and an independent cohort replicated the association.

Researchers ran the PCR with 60 Vbeta and 13 Jbeta primers. Profiling relied on immunoSEQ multiplex PCR, and the TCRdb table lists in-frame clones only, not all of them. The table has 18,000 or so clones, roughly 75% seen once. The CDR3 contains 13 residues. The V end lost 3 bases, the J end lost 1 base, and 7 bases lay between the germline ends. Germline loops: CDR1 SGHRS, CDR2 YFSETQ. This clonotype originated in a man in his late teens or twenties in good health and CMV-seronegative. This chain joins TRBV5-1 and TRBJ1-1; weak D call: TRBD1 (5 bases). Sequencing was performed on PBMCs. The CDR3 sequence: CASSSGQNTEAFF. The CDR3, as DNA: TGCGCCAGCAGCTCTGGACAGAACACTGAAGCTTTCTTT.